This TCR beta chain is from a study of response to subunit inactivated influenza vaccine. Germline V gene lookup returns CDR1 SGHAT and CDR2 FQNNGV. The CDR3 extends over 14 amino acids. The V gene lost 11 bases and the J gene lost 5 bases, with 21 bases spanning the gap. TCRdb processed the RT-PCR reads anew with MiXCR; each CDR3 protein has one entry. The table lists 500,000 to 600,000 distinct CDR3 sequences, 16% of them singletons. This chain links TRBV11-2 with TRBJ1-1, with D tentatively TRBD1 (6 bases). The sample was CD4+ T cells sorted from PBMCs, taken around 25 months after vaccination. The origin of this receptor is a man between 50 and 69 years old who received an inactivated influenza vaccine. Written as DNA, the CDR3 is TGTGCCGGCTCCTCAGGCAGGGGATGGACTGAAGCTTTCTTT. As protein: CAGSSGRGWTEAFF.